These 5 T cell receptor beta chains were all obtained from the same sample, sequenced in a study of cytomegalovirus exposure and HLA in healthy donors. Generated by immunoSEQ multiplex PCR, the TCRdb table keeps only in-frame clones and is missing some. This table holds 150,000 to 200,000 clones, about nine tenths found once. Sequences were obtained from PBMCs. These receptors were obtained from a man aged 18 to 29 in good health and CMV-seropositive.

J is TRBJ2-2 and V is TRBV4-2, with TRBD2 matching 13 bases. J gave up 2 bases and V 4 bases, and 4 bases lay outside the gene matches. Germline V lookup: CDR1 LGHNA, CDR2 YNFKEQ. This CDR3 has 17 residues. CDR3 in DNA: TGTGCCAGCAGCCGAGGGACTAGCGGGGTTAACACCGGGGAGCTGTTTTTT. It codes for CASSRGTSGVNTGELFF.

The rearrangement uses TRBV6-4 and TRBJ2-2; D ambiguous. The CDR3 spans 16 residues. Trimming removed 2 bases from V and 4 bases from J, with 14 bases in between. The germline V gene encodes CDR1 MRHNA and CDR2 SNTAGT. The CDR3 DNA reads TGTGCCAGCAGTGACGCCAGGCACTCGACCACCGGGGAGCTGTTTTTT. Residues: CASSDARHSTTGELFF.

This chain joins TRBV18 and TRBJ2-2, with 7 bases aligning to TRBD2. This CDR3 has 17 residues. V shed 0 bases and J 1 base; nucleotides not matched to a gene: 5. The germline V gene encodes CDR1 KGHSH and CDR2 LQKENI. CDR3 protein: CASSPPLLAENTGELFF. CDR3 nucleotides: TGTGCCAGCTCACCACCCCTGCTAGCGGAGAACACCGGGGAGCTGTTTTTT.

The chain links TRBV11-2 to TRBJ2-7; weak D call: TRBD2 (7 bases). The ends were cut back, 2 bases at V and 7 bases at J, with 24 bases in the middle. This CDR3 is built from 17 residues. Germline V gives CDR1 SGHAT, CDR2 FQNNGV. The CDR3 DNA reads TGTGCCAGCAGCTTAAAGCCGCGGGGGACAATCCCAAGGGAGCAGTACTTC. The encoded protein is CASSLKPRGTIPREQYF.

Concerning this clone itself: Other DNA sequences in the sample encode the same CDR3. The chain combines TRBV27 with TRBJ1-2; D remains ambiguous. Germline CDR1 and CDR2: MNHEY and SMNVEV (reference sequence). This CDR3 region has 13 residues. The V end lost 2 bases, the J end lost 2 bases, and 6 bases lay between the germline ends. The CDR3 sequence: CASSLAGNYGYTF. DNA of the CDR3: TGTGCCAGCAGTTTAGCCGGGAACTATGGCTACACCTTC.